Following are 11 T cell receptor beta chains from one sample sequenced in a study of blood T cells in healthy people across ages. The authors ran a second PCR of roughly 6 to 12 cycles using a sample-barcoded 5' primer and a J-beta primer mix. TCRdb re-derived calls from the 5' RACE reads in MiXCR, one entry per CDR3 protein. The sample includes 1.5 million to 1.8 million distinct CDR3 sequences, under 55% of them seen just once. Sequencing was performed on blood. These receptors all come from a woman between 18 and 29 years old in good health.

This clonotype was counted only a few times. The J gene is TRBJ1-2, the V gene TRBV7-9; no clear D gene. CDR1 SEHNR and CDR2 FQNEAQ come from the germline V gene (reference sequence). Trimming stripped 5 bases from V and 8 bases from J, with 21 bases between. This CDR3 is 15 amino acids long. CDR3 residues: CASSLQEAKVDGYTF. In nucleotides, the CDR3 is TGTGCCAGCAGCCTCCAGGAGGCAAAGGTAGACGGCTACACCTTC.

The V gene is TRBV7-2, the J gene TRBJ2-3; TRBD2 matches at 7 bases. V was clipped by 6 bases and J by 7 bases; unmatched bases: 16. This CDR3 comprises 16 residues. Germline values: CDR1 SGHTA, CDR2 FQGNSA. CDR3 bases: TGTGCCAGCAGTGGTTGGGGAAGCGGGGTGGCTAATACGCAGTATTTT. Translation gives CASSGWGSGVANTQYF.

This clonotype came up once. A much larger clone differs by one base, so this may be a read error. The chain couples TRBV12-3 or TRBV12-4 to TRBJ2-1; 11 bases fit TRBD2. The DNA end lines up better with TRBJ2-7; the J call may be wrong. The CDR3 runs 19 residues. CDR3 nucleotides: TGTGCCAGCAGCCCGGGGACTAGCGGTAAAAGGCACTCCTACAATGAGCAGTACTTC. Translating gives CASSPGTSGKRHSYNEQYF.

The rearrangement joins TRBV7-2 to TRBJ2-1; D perhaps matches TRBD2 (5 bases). The germline V gene has CDR1 SGHTA and CDR2 FQGNSA. Trimming removed 1 base at V and 2 bases at J, with 12 bases between. The CDR3 totals 16 residues. The CDR3: CASSLGAAVTYNEQFF. The CDR3 DNA is TGTGCCAGCAGCTTAGGGGCAGCGGTAACCTACAATGAGCAGTTCTTC.

This clonotype appeared a single time. Given a much more abundant clone one base away, this may be a read error. J is TRBJ2-1 and V is TRBV5-5; D is ambiguous. The germline V and J ends were trimmed by 4 bases and 8 bases, with 4 bases remaining between them. The CDR3 runs 10 residues. Germline V CDR1 and CDR2: SGHKS, YYEKEE (reference sequence). As DNA, the CDR3 is TGTGCCAGCAGCATCCATGAGCAGTTCTTC. Translated: CASSIHEQFF. Drawing the rest from reference TRBV5-5 and TRBJ2-1, the complete variable domain is DAGVTQSPTHLIKTRGQQVTLRCSPISGHKSVSWYQQVLGQGPQFIFQYYEKEERGRGNFPDRFSARQFPNYSSELNVNALLLGDSALYLCASSIHEQFFGPGTRLTVL.

The gene calls are TRBV4-3 and TRBJ2-3; 8 bases agree with TRBD1. The CDR3 totals 18 residues. The germline V gene encodes CDR1 LGHNA and CDR2 YSLEER. J lost 3 bases, V lost 1 base, and 12 bases had no gene match. Here the CDR3 reads CASSQGAPTGVRTDTQYF. CDR3 sequence (DNA): TGCGCCAGCAGCCAAGGGGCTCCGACAGGGGTGAGGACAGATACGCAGTATTTT.

This clonotype came up a few times. CDR3 DNA: TGCGCCAGCAGCGGACACAGTGCAGATACGCAGTATTTT. Translation gives CASSGHSADTQYF. The chain joins TRBV4-3 to TRBJ2-3; a weak D match, TRBD1 (5 bases). V lost 5 bases, J lost 4 bases, and 10 bases lay in between. The CDR3 totals 13 residues. Germline CDR1 LGHNA, CDR2 YSLEER.

The rearrangement links TRBV12-3 or TRBV12-4 to TRBJ2-3; 14 bases fit TRBD2. The CDR3 extends over 16 amino acids. V trimming: 5 bases; J trimming: 4 bases; junction bases outside the gene matches: 5. The CDR3 is CASSQEGLAGADTQYF. DNA of the CDR3: TGTGCCAGCAGTCAAGAGGGACTAGCGGGGGCAGATACGCAGTATTTT.

The J gene is TRBJ1-2, the V gene TRBV20-1; 9 bases line up with TRBD1. With 1 base clipped from V and 8 bases from J, the junction kept 8 bases outside the gene matches. The germline V gene has CDR1 DFQATT and CDR2 SNEGSKA (reference sequence). This CDR3 is 14 amino acids long. The CDR3 nucleotides read TGCAGTGCTAGAGTGACAGGGGGACGTAGAGGCTACACCTTC. It translates to CSARVTGGRRGYTF.

This clonotype came up a few times. The chain combines TRBV28 with TRBJ1-3, with 7 bases matching TRBD1. Trimming removed 5 bases from V and 4 bases from J; junction bases left unmatched: 5. The CDR3 contains 14 residues. From germline, CDR1 is MDHEN and CDR2 SYDVKM. The CDR3 reads CASSRQGDGNTIYF. The DNA for the CDR3 is TGTGCCAGCAGTCGACAGGGCGACGGAAACACCATATATTTT.

This chain connects TRBV6-5 to TRBJ2-7; the D gene is possibly TRBD2 (7 bases). The CDR3 has 14 residues. Trimming removed 11 bases at V and 8 bases at J, with 25 bases between. CDR1 MNHEY and CDR2 SVGAGI come from the germline V gene. The CDR3 nucleotides are TGTGCCTGCCGCCCCAGAGGGGGGGATCATAAGCAGTACTTC. This translates into CACRPRGGDHKQYF.